The entry below gives a single TCR beta chain sequence along with its context. Sequencing used immunoSEQ multiplex PCR; TCRdb keeps in-frame clones, though not all of them. This sample carries about 170,000 clones, approximately 89% of them seen once, and the ten largest clones take 3% to 4%. The sample is drawn from a study of blood T cell repertoires in COVID-19. Overall study context: There were acute and convalescent COVID-19 samples, and they came from the United States, Italy and Spain. PBMCs, B-cell-depleted T cells, or T cells provided the cDNA or gDNA that made up the material.

The CDR3 totals 13 residues. V lost 6 bases and J lost 2, with 10 bases in between. The germline gives CDR1 SGHAT, CDR2 FQDESV (reference sequence). Sequenced material: peripheral blood. The rearrangement uses TRBV11-1 and TRBJ1-2; D not resolved. The TCR comes from a man in his sixties or seventies with acute or convalescent COVID-19. The CDR3 nucleotides are TGTGCCAGCAGTTTTGCAGTCAACTATGGCTACACCTTC. It yields the protein CASSFAVNYGYTF. The entire variable domain, with the rest obtained from reference TRBV11-1 and TRBJ1-2, is as follows: EAEVAQSPRYKITEKSQAVAFWCDPISGHATLYWYRQILGQGPELLVQFQDESVVDDSQLPKDRFSAERLKGVDSTLKIQPAELGDSAMYLCASSFAVNYGYTFGSGTRLTVV.